This T cell receptor (beta chain) was sequenced for a study of patients and donors after allogeneic stem cell transplantation. TCRdb reanalysed the RT-PCR reads using MiXCR and keeps one entry per CDR3 protein. Among roughly 200,000 distinct CDR3 sequences listed, around 41% were seen once. CDR3 length: 17 residues. Trimming took 4 bases from V and 4 from J; bases not matched to a gene: 8. This clonotype was observed a handful of times. The TCR comes from a human donor who was either an allogeneic HSCT recipient or a stem cell or donor lymphocyte infusion donor (not recorded which). It is not recorded whose cells these are; they may come from a transplant donor. Sequencing was performed on blood, either unsorted or a sorted T cell fraction (not recorded which). The chain is built from TRBV12-3 or TRBV12-4 and TRBJ1-6; 9 nucleotides align to TRBD1. CDR3 DNA: TGTGCCAGCAGTTATGACAGGGGGACCAGATATAATTCACCCCTCCACTTT. This gives the protein CASSYDRGTRYNSPLHF.